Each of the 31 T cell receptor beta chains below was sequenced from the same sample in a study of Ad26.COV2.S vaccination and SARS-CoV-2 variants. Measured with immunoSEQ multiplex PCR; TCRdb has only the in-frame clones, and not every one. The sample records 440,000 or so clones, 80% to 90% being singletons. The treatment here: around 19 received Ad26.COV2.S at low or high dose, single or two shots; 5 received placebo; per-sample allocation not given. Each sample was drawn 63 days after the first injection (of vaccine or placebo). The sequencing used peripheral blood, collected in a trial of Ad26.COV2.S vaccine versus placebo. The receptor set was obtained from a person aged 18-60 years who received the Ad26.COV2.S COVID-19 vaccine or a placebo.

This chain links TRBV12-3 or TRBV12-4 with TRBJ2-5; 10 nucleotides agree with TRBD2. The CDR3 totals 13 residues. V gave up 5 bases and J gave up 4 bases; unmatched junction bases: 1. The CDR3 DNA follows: TGTGCCAGCAGTCAGCGGGAGGGAGAGACCCAGTACTTC. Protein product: CASSQREGETQYF.

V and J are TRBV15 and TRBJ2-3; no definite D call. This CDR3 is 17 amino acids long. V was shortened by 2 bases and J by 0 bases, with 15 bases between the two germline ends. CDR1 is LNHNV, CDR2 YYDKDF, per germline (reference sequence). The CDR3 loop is CATSRTGTGKSTDTQYF. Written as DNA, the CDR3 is TGTGCCACCAGCAGAACGGGCACGGGCAAAAGCACAGATACGCAGTATTTT.

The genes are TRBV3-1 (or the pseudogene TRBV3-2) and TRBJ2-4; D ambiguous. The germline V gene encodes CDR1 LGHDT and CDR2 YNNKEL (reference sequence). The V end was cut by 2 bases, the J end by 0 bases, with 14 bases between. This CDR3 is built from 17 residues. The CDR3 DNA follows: TGTGCCAGCAGCCAATGGCAAGCTGGATTAGCCAAAAACATTCAGTACTTC. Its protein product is CASSQWQAGLAKNIQYF.

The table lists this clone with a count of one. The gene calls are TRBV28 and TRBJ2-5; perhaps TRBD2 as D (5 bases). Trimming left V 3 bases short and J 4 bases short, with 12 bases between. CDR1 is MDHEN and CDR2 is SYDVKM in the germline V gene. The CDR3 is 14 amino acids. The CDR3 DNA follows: TGTGCCAGCAGTTTGGCTTTCGCGGGAGAGACCCAGTACTTC. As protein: CASSLAFAGETQYF.

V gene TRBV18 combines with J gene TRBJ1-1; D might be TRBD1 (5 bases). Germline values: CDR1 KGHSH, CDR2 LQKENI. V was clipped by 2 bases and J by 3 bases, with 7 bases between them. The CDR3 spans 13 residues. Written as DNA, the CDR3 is TGTGCCAGCTCACCAGAAGGGGACACTGAAGCTTTCTTT. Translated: CASSPEGDTEAFF.

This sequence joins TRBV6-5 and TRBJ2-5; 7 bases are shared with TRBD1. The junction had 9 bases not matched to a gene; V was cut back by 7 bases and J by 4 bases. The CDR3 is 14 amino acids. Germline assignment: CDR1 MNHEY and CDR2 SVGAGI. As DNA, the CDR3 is TGTGCCAGCACCGGGACAGAGGAGTTAGAGACCCAGTACTTC. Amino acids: CASTGTEELETQYF.

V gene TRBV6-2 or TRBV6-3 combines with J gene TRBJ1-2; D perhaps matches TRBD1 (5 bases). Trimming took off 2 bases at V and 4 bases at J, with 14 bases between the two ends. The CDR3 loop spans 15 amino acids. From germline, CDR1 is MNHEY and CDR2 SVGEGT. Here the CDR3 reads CASSYARGFGYGYTF. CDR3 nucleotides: TGTGCCAGCAGTTACGCTAGGGGCTTTGGCTATGGCTACACCTTC.

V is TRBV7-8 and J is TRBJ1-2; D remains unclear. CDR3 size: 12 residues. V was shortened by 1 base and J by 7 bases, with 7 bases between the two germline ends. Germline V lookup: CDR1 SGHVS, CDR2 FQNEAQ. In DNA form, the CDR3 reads TGTGCCAGCAGCTTAGGGGGTGGTGGCTACACCTTC. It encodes CASSLGGGGYTF.

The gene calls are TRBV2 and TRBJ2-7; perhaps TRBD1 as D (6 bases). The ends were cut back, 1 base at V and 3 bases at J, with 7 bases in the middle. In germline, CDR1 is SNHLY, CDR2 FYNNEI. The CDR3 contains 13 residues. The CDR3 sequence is CASSEGTDYEQYF. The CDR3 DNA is TGTGCCAGCAGTGAAGGGACAGACTACGAGCAGTACTTC.

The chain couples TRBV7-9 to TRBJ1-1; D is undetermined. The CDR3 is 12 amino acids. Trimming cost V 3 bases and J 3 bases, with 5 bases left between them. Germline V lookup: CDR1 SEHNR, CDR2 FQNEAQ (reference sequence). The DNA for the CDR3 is TGTGCCAGCAGCTTCGTGGACACTGAAGCTTTCTTT. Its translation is CASSFVDTEAFF. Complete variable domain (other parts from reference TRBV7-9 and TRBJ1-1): DTGVSQNPRHKITKRGQNVTFRCDPISEHNRLYWYRQTLGQGPEFLTYFQNEAQLEKSRLLSDRFSAERPKGSFSTLEIQRTEQGDSAMYLCASSFVDTEAFFGQGTRLTVV.

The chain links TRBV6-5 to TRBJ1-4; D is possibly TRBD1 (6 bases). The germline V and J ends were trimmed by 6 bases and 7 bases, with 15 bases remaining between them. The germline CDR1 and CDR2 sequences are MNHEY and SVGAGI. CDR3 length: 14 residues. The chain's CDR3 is CASRAGTPVEKLFF. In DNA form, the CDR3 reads TGTGCCAGCAGGGCCGGGACACCCGTTGAAAAACTGTTTTTT.

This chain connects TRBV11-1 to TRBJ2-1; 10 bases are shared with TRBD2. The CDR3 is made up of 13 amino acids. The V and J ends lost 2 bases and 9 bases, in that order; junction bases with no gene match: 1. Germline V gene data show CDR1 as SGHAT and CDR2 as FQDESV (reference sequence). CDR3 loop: CASSLPSGGEQFF. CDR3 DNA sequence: TGTGCCAGCAGCTTACCTAGCGGGGGTGAGCAGTTCTTC.

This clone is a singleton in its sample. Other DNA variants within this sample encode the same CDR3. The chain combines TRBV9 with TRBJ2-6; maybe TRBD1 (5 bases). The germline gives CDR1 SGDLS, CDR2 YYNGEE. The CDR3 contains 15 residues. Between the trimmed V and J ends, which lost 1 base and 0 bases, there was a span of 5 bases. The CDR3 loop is CASSVQGSGANVLTF. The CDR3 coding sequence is TGTGCCAGCAGCGTACAGGGCTCTGGGGCCAACGTCCTGACTTTC. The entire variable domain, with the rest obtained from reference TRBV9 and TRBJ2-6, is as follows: DSGVTQTPKHLITATGQRVTLRCSPRSGDLSVYWYQQSLDQGLQFLIQYYNGEERAKGNILERFSAQQFPDLHSELNLSSLELGDSALYFCASSVQGSGANVLTFGAGSRLTVL.

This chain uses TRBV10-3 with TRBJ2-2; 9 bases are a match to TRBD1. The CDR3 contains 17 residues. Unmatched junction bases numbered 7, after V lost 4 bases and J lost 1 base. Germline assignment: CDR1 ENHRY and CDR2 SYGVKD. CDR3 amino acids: CAISGDRARMNTGELFF. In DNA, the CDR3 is TGTGCCATCAGTGGGGACAGGGCCCGCATGAACACCGGGGAGCTGTTTTTT.

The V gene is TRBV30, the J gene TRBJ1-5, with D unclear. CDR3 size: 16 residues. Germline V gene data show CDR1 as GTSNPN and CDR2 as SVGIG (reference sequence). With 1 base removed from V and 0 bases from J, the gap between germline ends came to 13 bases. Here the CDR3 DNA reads TGTGCCTGGAGTGGACTAAACGCCTATAGCAATCAGCCCCAGCATTTT. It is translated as CAWSGLNAYSNQPQHF. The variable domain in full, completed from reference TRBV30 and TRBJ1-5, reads SQTIHQWPATLVQPVGSPLSLECTVEGTSNPNLYWYRQAAGRGLQLLFYSVGIGQISSEVPQNLSASRPQDRQFILSSKKLLLSDSGFYLCAWSGLNAYSNQPQHFGDGTRLSIL.

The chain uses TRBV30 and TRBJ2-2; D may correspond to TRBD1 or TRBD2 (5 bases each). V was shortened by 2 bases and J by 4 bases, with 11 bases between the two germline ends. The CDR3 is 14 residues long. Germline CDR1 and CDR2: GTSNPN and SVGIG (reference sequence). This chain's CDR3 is CAWSLRDPTGELFF. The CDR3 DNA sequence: TGTGCCTGGAGTCTCAGGGACCCCACCGGGGAGCTGTTTTTT. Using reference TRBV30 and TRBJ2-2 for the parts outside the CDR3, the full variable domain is SQTIHQWPATLVQPVGSPLSLECTVEGTSNPNLYWYRQAAGRGLQLLFYSVGIGQISSEVPQNLSASRPQDRQFILSSKKLLLSDSGFYLCAWSLRDPTGELFFGEGSRLTVL.

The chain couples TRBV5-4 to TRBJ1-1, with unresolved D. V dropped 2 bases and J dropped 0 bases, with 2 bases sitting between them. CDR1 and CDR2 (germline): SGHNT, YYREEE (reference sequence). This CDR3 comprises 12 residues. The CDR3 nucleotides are TGTGCCAGCAGCTTAGTGAACACTGAAGCTTTCTTT. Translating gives CASSLVNTEAFF.

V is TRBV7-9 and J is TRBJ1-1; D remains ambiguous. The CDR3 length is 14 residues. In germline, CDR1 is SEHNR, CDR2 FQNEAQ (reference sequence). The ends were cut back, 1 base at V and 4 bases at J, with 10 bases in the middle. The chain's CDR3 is CASSLDPGSTEAFF. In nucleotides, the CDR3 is TGTGCCAGCAGCTTAGATCCGGGAAGCACTGAAGCTTTCTTT.

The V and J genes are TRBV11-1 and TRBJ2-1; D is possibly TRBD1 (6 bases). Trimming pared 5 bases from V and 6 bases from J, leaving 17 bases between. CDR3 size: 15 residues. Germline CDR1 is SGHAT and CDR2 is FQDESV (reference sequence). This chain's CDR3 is CASSPGSGQPNEQFF. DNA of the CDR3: TGTGCCAGCAGCCCGGGTTCAGGACAGCCCAATGAGCAGTTCTTC.

CDR3 amino acids: CASSQTLPSSSGANVLTF. The CDR3 bases are TGTGCCAGCAGTCAAACCCTACCCTCTAGCTCTGGGGCCAACGTCCTGACTTTC. V and J are TRBV6-6 and TRBJ2-6; D ambiguous. The germline CDR1 and CDR2 sequences are MNHNY and SVGAGI (reference sequence). The V gene lost 5 bases and the J gene lost 0 bases, with 17 bases spanning the gap. This CDR3 contains 18 residues.

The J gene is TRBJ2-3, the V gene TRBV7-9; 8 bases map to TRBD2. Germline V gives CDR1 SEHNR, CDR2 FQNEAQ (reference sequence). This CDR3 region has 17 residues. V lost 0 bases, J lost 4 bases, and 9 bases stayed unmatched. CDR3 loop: CASSLARLAGLADTQYF. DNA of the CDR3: TGTGCCAGCAGCTTAGCGCGGTTAGCGGGGTTGGCAGATACGCAGTATTTT.

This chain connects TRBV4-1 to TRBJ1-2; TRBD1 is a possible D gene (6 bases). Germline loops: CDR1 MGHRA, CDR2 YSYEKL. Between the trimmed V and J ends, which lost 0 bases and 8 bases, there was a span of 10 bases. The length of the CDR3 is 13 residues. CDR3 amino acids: CASSQDRGWGYTF. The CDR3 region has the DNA TGCGCCAGCAGCCAAGACAGGGGATGGGGCTACACCTTC.

CDR3 residues: CASSVTSGGLPGEQFF. DNA of the CDR3: TGTGCCAGCAGCGTAACTAGCGGGGGTCTCCCGGGGGAGCAGTTCTTC. V is TRBV9 and J is TRBJ2-1; 11 nucleotides match TRBD2. In germline, CDR1 is SGDLS, CDR2 YYNGEE. This CDR3 is built from 16 residues. V lost 1 base, J lost 10 bases, and 10 bases stayed unmatched.

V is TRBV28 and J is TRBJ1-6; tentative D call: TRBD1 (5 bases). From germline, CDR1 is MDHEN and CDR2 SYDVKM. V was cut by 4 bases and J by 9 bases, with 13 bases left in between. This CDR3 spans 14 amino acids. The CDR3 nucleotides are TGTGCCAGCAGTTGGGGGGATAACGGTTCACCCCTCCACTTT. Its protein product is CASSWGDNGSPLHF.

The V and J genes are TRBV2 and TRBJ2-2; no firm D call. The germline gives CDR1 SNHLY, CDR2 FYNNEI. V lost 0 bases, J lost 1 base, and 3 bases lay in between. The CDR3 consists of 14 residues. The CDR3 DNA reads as TGTGCCAGCAGTGAAGCGATGAACACCGGGGAGCTGTTTTTT. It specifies CASSEAMNTGELFF.

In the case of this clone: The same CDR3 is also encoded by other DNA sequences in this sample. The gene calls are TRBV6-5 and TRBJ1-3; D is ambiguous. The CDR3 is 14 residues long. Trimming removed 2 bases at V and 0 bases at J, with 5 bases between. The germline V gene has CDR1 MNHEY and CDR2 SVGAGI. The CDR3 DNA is TGTGCCAGCAGTTACGATCGCTCTGGAAACACCATATATTTT. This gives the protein CASSYDRSGNTIYF.

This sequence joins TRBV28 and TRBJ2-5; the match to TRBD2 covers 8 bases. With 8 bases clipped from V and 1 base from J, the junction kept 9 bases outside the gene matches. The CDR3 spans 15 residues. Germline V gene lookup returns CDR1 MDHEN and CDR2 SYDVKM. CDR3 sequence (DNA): TGTGCCAGCCTTCCCCCTAGCGGGCCCCAAGAGACCCAGTACTTC. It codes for CASLPPSGPQETQYF.

Here the CDR3 reads CASSPPGGREQYF. CDR3 DNA sequence: TGTGCCAGCTCACCACCTGGAGGGCGCGAGCAGTACTTC. The genes are TRBV18 and TRBJ2-7; tentative D call: TRBD2 (6 bases). The ends were cut back, 0 bases at V and 6 bases at J, with 9 bases in the middle. CDR3 length: 13 amino acids. Germline V gene data show CDR1 as KGHSH and CDR2 as LQKENI.

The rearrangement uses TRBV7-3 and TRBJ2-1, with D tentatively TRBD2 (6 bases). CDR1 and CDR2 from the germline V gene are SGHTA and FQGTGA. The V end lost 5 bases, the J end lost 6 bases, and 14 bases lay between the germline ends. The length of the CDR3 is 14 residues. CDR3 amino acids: CASSKPGAGNEQFF. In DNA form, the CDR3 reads TGTGCCAGCAGCAAACCGGGAGCAGGCAATGAGCAGTTCTTC.

This CDR3 is CASSGGRGTPTNEKLFF. The DNA for the CDR3 is TGTGCCAGCAGCGGGGGGCGCGGGACGCCAACTAATGAAAAACTGTTTTTT. This rearrangement joins TRBV2 to TRBJ1-4, with D possibly being TRBD1 (6 bases). Germline loops: CDR1 SNHLY, CDR2 FYNNEI. Trimming shortened V by 6 bases and J by 0 bases, and 17 bases separated the two germline ends. This CDR3 contains 17 residues.

The CDR3 is CAWRNTLMTGGTPSRRPYEQYF. CDR3 nucleotides: TGTGCCTGGAGAAACACTCTAATGACAGGGGGTACCCCCTCTCGGAGACCCTACGAGCAGTACTTC. V is TRBV30 and J is TRBJ2-7; 9 bases match TRBD1. The germline V gene has CDR1 GTSNPN and CDR2 SVGIG (reference sequence). Trimming cost V 3 bases and J 2 bases; bases outside gene matches: 29. The CDR3 extends over 22 amino acids.